The 21 T cell receptor beta chains reported below all come from one sample, sequenced in a study of blood T cell repertoires in COVID-19. Generated by immunoSEQ multiplex PCR, the TCRdb table keeps only in-frame clones and is missing some. The profile shows over 250,000 clones, about four fifths of them singletons. Input material: PBMCs or T cells enriched from blood (not recorded which). These TCRs come from a middle-aged man who had been exposed to COVID-19.

The chain is built from TRBV7-2 and TRBJ2-1; D remains ambiguous. V was trimmed by 2 bases and J by 7 bases, leaving 9 bases between them. CDR1 SGHTA and CDR2 FQGNSA come from the germline V gene. This CDR3 is built from 13 residues. CDR3 DNA: TGTGCCAGCAGCTTACGACTTCTGAATGAGCAGTTCTTC. It codes for CASSLRLLNEQFF.

This chain uses TRBV5-1 with TRBJ2-1; 15 positions agree with TRBD2. Germline CDR1 is SGHRS and CDR2 is YFSETQ. Trimming removed 4 bases from V and 10 bases from J; junction bases left unmatched: 3. The CDR3 spans 14 residues. CDR3 DNA sequence: TGCGCCAGCAGCAGGACTAGCGGGAGGGCCGAGCAGTTCTTC. This sequence encodes CASSRTSGRAEQFF.

This clone was counted only a few times. J is TRBJ1-2 and V is TRBV5-8, with D maybe TRBD1 (5 bases). This CDR3 has 14 residues. CDR1 SGHTS and CDR2 YDEGEE come from the germline V gene. V lost 0 bases, J lost 4 bases, and 10 bases lay in between. CDR3 sequence (DNA): TGTGCCAGCAGCTTGGAGGGGTATAGCTATGGCTACACCTTC. This sequence encodes CASSLEGYSYGYTF.

The J gene is TRBJ1-1, the V gene TRBV5-1; TRBD1 aligns across 8 bases. Trimming at V came to 4 bases and at J to 5 bases, leaving 4 bases not matched to a gene. This CDR3 is 13 amino acids long. Germline CDR1 is SGHRS and CDR2 is YFSETQ. DNA of the CDR3: TGCGCCAGCAGCCAGGGGGCTGGGACTGAAGCTTTCTTT. Amino acid sequence: CASSQGAGTEAFF.

The gene calls are TRBV19 and TRBJ2-7; 12 nucleotides align to TRBD2. Trimming removed 8 bases from V and 5 bases from J; junction bases left unmatched: 7. In germline, CDR1 is LNHDA, CDR2 SQIVND (reference sequence). This CDR3 is 14 amino acids long. The CDR3 DNA sequence: TGTGCCAGTGGACGGACTAGCGGGACCCACGAGCAGTACTTC. Protein sequence: CASGRTSGTHEQYF. Full variable domain (missing parts from reference TRBV19 and TRBJ2-7): DGGITQSPKYLFRKEGQNVTLSCEQNLNHDAMYWYRQDPGQGLRLIYYSQIVNDFQKGDIAEGYSVSREKKESFPLTVTSAQKNPTAFYLCASGRTSGTHEQYFGPGTRLTVT.

V usage is TRBV7-9 and J usage is TRBJ2-7; perhaps TRBD1 as D (6 bases). CDR1 SEHNR and CDR2 FQNEAQ come from the germline V gene (reference sequence). The CDR3 length is 13 residues. Trimming pared 4 bases from V and 4 bases from J, leaving 11 bases between. The CDR3: CASSWRTAYEQYF. Written as DNA, the CDR3 is TGTGCCAGCAGCTGGCGGACAGCGTACGAGCAGTACTTC.

The chain recombines TRBV27 with TRBJ2-3; TRBD2 matches at 12 bases. V lost 7 bases, J lost 5 bases, and 13 bases stayed unmatched. The CDR3 runs 17 residues. CDR1 and CDR2 from the germline V gene are MNHEY and SMNVEV (reference sequence). CDR3 coding DNA: TGTGCCAGCACCAAAACTAGCGGGAGGCCCGCGGGAGATACGCAGTATTTT. Residues: CASTKTSGRPAGDTQYF.

The chain uses TRBV5-1 and TRBJ2-2; D not resolved. The germline gives CDR1 SGHRS, CDR2 YFSETQ. CDR3 length: 16 amino acids. Trimming stripped 1 base from V and 1 base from J, with 11 bases between. The CDR3 loop is CASSLRLAGNTGELFF. The CDR3 nucleotides read TGCGCCAGCAGCTTGCGTTTGGCAGGGAACACCGGGGAGCTGTTTTTT. The variable domain in full, with the rest retrieved from reference TRBV5-1 and TRBJ2-2, is KAGVTQTPRYLIKTRGQQVTLSCSPISGHRSVSWYQQTPGQGLQFLFEYFSETQRNKGNFPGRFSGRQFSNSRSEMNVSTLELGDSALYLCASSLRLAGNTGELFFGEGSRLTVL.

This clone was seen more than once but under ten times. The rearrangement joins TRBV30 to TRBJ2-5, with D hard to call. V was pared by 2 bases and J by 3 bases, with 4 bases between. The CDR3 is made up of 11 amino acids. Germline CDR1 GTSNPN, CDR2 SVGIG (reference sequence). As DNA, the CDR3 is TGTGCCTGGAGTATTAAAGAGACCCAGTACTTC. Protein sequence: CAWSIKETQYF.

This clone has a count of ten or more. The J gene is TRBJ2-2, the V gene TRBV4-1; 7 nucleotides agree with TRBD2. Germline V gene lookup returns CDR1 MGHRA and CDR2 YSYEKL. V dropped 4 bases and J dropped 0; count of bases not matched to a gene: 5. The CDR3 totals 16 residues. CDR3 sequence: CASSPLGGSNTGELFF. CDR3 coding DNA: TGCGCCAGCAGCCCCCTGGGAGGGTCGAACACCGGGGAGCTGTTTTTT.

This chain joins TRBV5-1 and TRBJ1-2, with a tentative D call TRBD1 (5 bases). The germline CDR1 and CDR2 sequences are SGHRS and YFSETQ. The CDR3 has 14 amino acids. Trimming removed 2 bases at V and 0 bases at J, with 8 bases between. The chain's CDR3 is CASSFGGANYGYTF. The CDR3 DNA reads as TGCGCCAGCAGCTTCGGGGGGGCTAACTATGGCTACACCTTC.

The rearrangement uses TRBV5-1 and TRBJ2-7, with D uncertain. V lost 2 bases, J lost 6 bases, and 6 bases lay in between. CDR1 is SGHRS, CDR2 YFSETQ, per germline. This CDR3 has 11 amino acids. In DNA form, the CDR3 reads TGCGCCAGCAGCTTCGACACCGAGCAGTACTTC. This gives the protein CASSFDTEQYF.

The chain couples TRBV27 to TRBJ2-2; 10 bases line up with TRBD2. The length of the CDR3 is 15 residues. Trimming cost V 5 bases and J 5 bases; bases outside gene matches: 5. Germline values: CDR1 MNHEY, CDR2 SMNVEV (reference sequence). CDR3 region: CASSPLAGETGELFF. Written as DNA, the CDR3 is TGTGCCAGCAGTCCTCTAGCGGGAGAAACCGGGGAGCTGTTTTTT.

This clone was seen a handful of times. The chain links TRBV18 to TRBJ2-6; perhaps TRBD1 as D (5 bases). Per the germline V gene, CDR1 is KGHSH and CDR2 is LQKENI. The CDR3 length is 21 residues. Trimming took off 6 bases at V and 1 base at J, with 28 bases between the two ends. The CDR3 nucleotides read TGTGCCAGCTCGCCTAAGCTTTCAGGGCTAGGTTACGGGTCTGGGGCCAACGTCCTGACTTTC. Its protein product is CASSPKLSGLGYGSGANVLTF.

The rearrangement uses TRBV7-9 and TRBJ2-5, with D possibly TRBD2 on 5 matching bases. Germline CDR1 is SEHNR and CDR2 is FQNEAQ (reference sequence). Trimming took 4 bases from V and 3 from J, leaving 21 bases between them. CDR3 size: 17 residues. In nucleotides, the CDR3 is TGTGCCAGCAGCTCCGCCTTACGGTCCGGAGGTAAAGAGACCCAGTACTTC. Encoded protein: CASSSALRSGGKETQYF.

The J gene is TRBJ1-1, the V gene TRBV9; a possible D gene is TRBD1 (6 bases). The V gene's germline CDR1 is SGDLS and CDR2 YYNGEE. This CDR3 has 12 residues. V was clipped by 5 bases and J by 11 bases, with 16 bases between them. The CDR3 loop is CASSPEGEAAFF. In DNA form, the CDR3 reads TGTGCCAGCAGTCCAGAGGGGGAAGCTGCTTTCTTT.

This chain joins TRBV7-9 and TRBJ1-2; D is undetermined. The CDR3 has 14 amino acids. The ends were cut back, 1 base at V and 6 bases at J, with 12 bases in the middle. Germline V lookup: CDR1 SEHNR, CDR2 FQNEAQ (reference sequence). The CDR3 loop reads CASSLGRGIDGYTF. In DNA, the CDR3 is TGTGCCAGCAGCTTAGGTCGGGGTATCGATGGCTACACCTTC.

The chain carries TRBV6-6 and TRBJ2-3; tentatively, D is TRBD2 (5 bases). Germline V gene sequence: CDR1 MNHNY, CDR2 SVGAGI (reference sequence). V shed 9 bases and J shed 5 bases, with 12 bases lying between them. This CDR3 contains 12 residues. The CDR3 DNA reads as TGTGCCAGTGGTCGTGCGGGAGATACGCAGTATTTT. Residues: CASGRAGDTQYF.

This rearrangement joins TRBV4-1 to TRBJ1-4; 9 bases agree with TRBD1. Germline loops: CDR1 MGHRA, CDR2 YSYEKL. The CDR3 runs 14 residues. V trimming: 3 bases; J trimming: 8 bases; junction bases outside the gene matches: 4. The CDR3: CASSQGQGGEKLFF. CDR3 bases: TGCGCCAGCAGCCAGGGACAGGGTGGGGAAAAACTGTTTTTT.

This clone was seen only once. The chain joins TRBV6-4 to TRBJ1-2; the D gene is possibly TRBD1 (5 bases). Deletions cut 6 bases from V and 7 bases from J, with 24 bases between. This CDR3 spans 16 amino acids. Germline CDR1 MRHNA, CDR2 SNTAGT. CDR3 loop: CASSMNQDRLGAGYTF. DNA for the CDR3: TGTGCCAGCAGCATGAATCAAGACAGACTGGGTGCTGGCTACACCTTC.

This clone has a handful of counts. The chain combines TRBV5-6 with TRBJ2-1; 10 nucleotides agree with TRBD2. The CDR3 loop spans 16 amino acids. Germline V gives CDR1 SGHDT, CDR2 YYEEEE. J gave up 5 bases and V 2 bases, and 7 bases lay outside the gene matches. CDR3 protein: CASSFVFTSGNNEQFF. DNA for the CDR3: TGTGCCAGCAGCTTTGTTTTTACTAGCGGGAACAATGAGCAGTTCTTC.